This is a list of T cell receptor beta chains from one sample in a study of blood T cell repertoires in COVID-19. Clones were sequenced by immunoSEQ multiplex PCR, and TCRdb holds only the in-frame ones, with some missing. The table lists about 140,000 clones, about 86% of them singletons. The sequencing input was peripheral blood. These receptors originate from a woman aged 55 to 70 with acute or convalescent COVID-19. Each CDR3 is given with its conserved first and last residue. D genes are given only for firm matches. Only part of the rows carry a size: once, few, many, or a class if the clone is expanded.

J gene	clone size	D gene	V gene	CDR3 DNA	CDR3 protein
TRBJ1-3	.	.	TRBV28	TGTGCCAGCAGTTCCGGCCAGCGAGGTTCGGGAAACACCATATATTTT	CASSSGQRGSGNTIYF
TRBJ2-3	few	TRBD2	TRBV4-1	TGCGCCAGCAGCCAGTCGACTAGCAGGGCAGATACGCAGTATTTT	CASSQSTSRADTQYF
TRBJ1-1	.	TRBD1	TRBV19	TGTGCCAGTAGTGCCCCGACAGGGAGGAGCACTGAAGCTTTCTTT	CASSAPTGRSTEAFF
TRBJ1-1	.	.	TRBV6-5	TGTGCCAGCACCGGGGGGGGATTGAACACTGAAGCTTTCTTT	CASTGGGLNTEAFF
TRBJ2-3	.	.	TRBV5-1	TGCGCCAGCAGGAATGGCCAAAGCACAGATACGCAGTATTTT	CASRNGQSTDTQYF
TRBJ1-2	.	.	TRBV28	TGTGCCATCGCCGGCTCCTCCAGGGGATCTAACTATGGCTACACCTTC	CAIAGSSRGSNYGYTF
TRBJ2-7	.	TRBD2	TRBV27	TGTGCCAGCAGTTTGGCGGTGGGACTAGCGGGAGGGTCCTACGAGCAGTACTTC	CASSLAVGLAGGSYEQYF
TRBJ2-1	.	TRBD2	TRBV7-8	TGTGCCAGCAGCTTGCGGGAGTTCTCCTCCTACAATGAGCAGTTCTTC	CASSLREFSSYNEQFF
TRBJ2-7	.	TRBD2	TRBV5-1	TGCGCCAGCAGCTTGGATGCTAGCGGGGGAACCTACGAGCAGTACTTC	CASSLDASGGTYEQYF
TRBJ1-5	.	TRBD1	TRBV28	TGTGCCAGCAGTTCGGACAGGGGGGATCTTCAGCCCCAGCATTTT	CASSSDRGDLQPQHF
TRBJ2-5	.	.	TRBV11-3	TGTGCCAGCAGCTTAGGCACAGGGCGGGAGACCCAGTACTTC	CASSLGTGRETQYF
TRBJ1-3	few	TRBD1	TRBV5-1	TGCGCCAGCAGCCTGGGACAGCCCTCTGGAAACACCATATATTTT	CASSLGQPSGNTIYF
TRBJ1-4	.	.	TRBV6-2/TRBV6-3	TGTGCCAGCAGTTACTCGAGGGAGGGTTTGATCGAAAAACTGTTTTTT	CASSYSREGLIEKLFF
TRBJ2-7	.	TRBD2	TRBV6-2/TRBV6-3	TGTGCCAGCAGCGCCGGACTAGCGGGAGTATACGAGCAGTACTTC	CASSAGLAGVYEQYF
TRBJ1-2	.	.	TRBV7-9	TGTGCCAGCACCCCCGGCGGGGGGCGGGGGGTCTATGGCTACACCTTC	CASTPGGGRGVYGYTF
TRBJ2-1	.	.	TRBV20-1	TGCAGTGCTAGTCTCGGTGAGCAGTTCTTC	CSASLGEQFF
TRBJ1-5	.	.	TRBV18	TGTGCCAGCTCACCACTCCACGACAGGAATCAGCCCCAGCATTTT	CASSPLHDRNQPQHF
TRBJ1-6	few	.	TRBV15	TGTGCCACCAGCAGGCAGGGGACAAATTCACCCCTCCACTTT	CATSRQGTNSPLHF
TRBJ2-7	once	TRBD1	TRBV5-1	TGCGCCAGCAGCTTAAGGGACAGGGGTTACGAGCAGTACTTC	CASSLRDRGYEQYF
TRBJ2-3	.	.	TRBV6-5	TGTGCCAGCAGTTACTCCCAATTCACAGATACGCAGTATTTT	CASSYSQFTDTQYF
TRBJ2-7	.	TRBD2	TRBV6-6	TGTGCCAGCAGTTCCCTAGCGGTTACCTACGAGCAGTACTTC	CASSSLAVTYEQYF
TRBJ2-1	.	.	TRBV21-1	TGTGCCAGCAGCAAAGACAGGGGTGTCAATGAGCAGTTCTTC	CASSKDRGVNEQFF
TRBJ1-2	.	.	TRBV18	TGTGCCAGCTCACCGTCCAGGGCGGGAACTGGCTACACCTTC	CASSPSRAGTGYTF
TRBJ2-7	once	TRBD1	TRBV29-1	TGCAGCGTCCCGACAGGGGACTCCTACGAGCAGTACTTC	CSVPTGDSYEQYF
TRBJ2-7	.	TRBD2	TRBV29-1	TGCAGCGTAAGGACTAGTTTATTCTACGAGCAGTACTTC	CSVRTSLFYEQYF
TRBJ2-7	once	.	TRBV6-6	TGTGCCAGCAGTTTGGCGAGGGCCTCCTACGAGCAGTACTTC	CASSLARASYEQYF
TRBJ2-2	.	.	TRBV5-1	TGCGCCAGCAGCTTGGCTGCGGGGTTCGGCACCGGGGAGCTGTTTTTT	CASSLAAGFGTGELFF